Presented here are 4 T cell receptor beta chains from one specimen sequenced in a study of T cells expressing NK-cell markers. TCRdb re-called the 5' RACE reads and catalogs CDR3 proteins one per entry, DNA excluded. The table for this sample gives 500,000 or so distinct CDR3 sequences. The sample comprised blood T cells: a sorted CD56 or NKG2C T cell subset, CD4+ or CD8+ T cells, or bulk PBMC T cells (not recorded which). The source is a man younger than 35 in good health.

The rearrangement joins TRBV30 to TRBJ2-1; absent DNA, TCRdb's TRBD2 call cannot be checked. Germline CDR1 GTSNPN, CDR2 SVGIG (reference sequence). The CDR3 is 15 residues long. CDR3 protein: CAWSVEWVAGAEQFF.

This rearrangement joins TRBV12-3 or TRBV12-4 to TRBJ2-1. The CDR3 has 13 residues. The CDR3 is CASSLRVYNEQFF.

V and J are TRBV6-1 and TRBJ1-1; absent DNA, TCRdb's TRBD1 call cannot be checked. CDR3 length: 14 residues. In germline, CDR1 is MNHNS, CDR2 SASEGT. The CDR3 loop is CASSLGTGPLEAFF.

The chain joins TRBV20-1 to TRBJ1-4. This CDR3 is built from 13 residues. In germline, CDR1 is DFQATT, CDR2 SNEGSKA (reference sequence). The CDR3 sequence is CSAKKVANEKLFF.